The present TCR beta chain was sequenced within a study of cytomegalovirus exposure and HLA in healthy donors listed by TCRdb under 2017. A note on the overall study: According to an earlier analysis of around 600 of the donors, some 180 million T cells yielded over 90 million unique TCR beta sequences and approximately 300 Gb of sequence data. An early release covering 500 to 750 HLA-typed donors comprised about 290 gigabases of sequencing data and around 80 million unique TCR sequences. Of the 300 to 500 genotyped donors, 65% to 90% were placed in the genetic ancestry cluster associated with self-reported Caucasian donors. The aim of the study was to test whether cataloging public T cell receptors could identify signatures of past pathogen exposure. The study used immunosequencing to profile the T cell repertoires of approximately 690 subjects and linked those repertoires to cytomegalovirus serostatus. In addition to the first cohort of 666 subjects, a separate validation cohort of 100 to 150 different subjects was used. The study combined high-throughput TCR immunosequencing, statistical association of individual TCRs with disease status, and machine learning to predict cytomegalovirus infection status. A later analysis re-examined previously published TCR beta repertoires from more than 650 donors and added high-resolution HLA genotyping to investigate patterns of TCR occurrence. In the later analysis, no new phenotypic data were used to find candidate immune exposures; instead, reliance was placed on TCR beta sequences and their occurrence across donors. To decide whether each TCR beta V gene segment behaved as functional or pseudogenic, an earlier analysis of nearly 600 of the donors relied on high-throughput TCR beta sequencing. Donor age, sex, ethnicity and CMV serostatus were collected together with the repertoire data. Genome-wide SNP genotypes for about three fifths of the 666 donors were used in a later genetic analysis, which treated that subset as a discovery cohort. Every repertoire in the discovery cohort had been generated on one and the same sequencing platform. HLA typing covered class I and class II loci at four-digit resolution. Typing coverage varied by locus: about 620-630 donors for A, B, C, DRB1 and DQB1; approximately 500 for DQA1; 606 for DPA1; roughly 470 for DPB1. Several DR-DQ haplotypes were treated as single units for association and clustering because of strong linkage in the cohort. On average, about 200,000 unique TCR beta nucleotide sequences were sequenced per donor among a few hundred genotyped donors of the cohort, with roughly 19% of those sequences being non-productive.

Remarks on this clone: The specificity of this receptor is unknown. The record has no base qualities; no much larger clone is one base away.

Library construction relied on the immunoSEQ multiplex PCR assay. For the multiplex PCR, a mixture combining 60 forward primers for TCR Vbeta segments and 13 reverse primers for TCR Jbeta segments was used. The CDR3 region of rearranged TCR beta genes was amplified from genomic DNA by a multiplex PCR assay. On the Illumina HiSeq System, the amplified TCR beta libraries were sequenced as 87-base-pair reads. Processing in the source paper ran as follows. Across the 700 or so repertoires, a later analysis counted tens of millions of unique TCR beta chains, 9.5 million to 12 million of which were shared by at least two donors. A nearest-neighbor algorithm error-corrected the raw reads and collapsed the reads into unique sequences, merging closely related sequences to remove PCR and sequencing errors. CDR3 sequences were aligned to IMGT reference sequences to assign V, D and J gene segments. Each retained sequence needed at least a six-nucleotide match to both a V gene segment and a J gene segment. A rearrangement was called productive if the CDR3 had no stop codons and remained in frame with V and J, and every other rearrangement was called non-productive. Following IMGT convention, CDR3 was defined as the stretch from the second conserved V-encoded cysteine up to the conserved J-encoded phenylalanine. Sequences without an unambiguous match to a single V gene segment were excluded from the earlier analysis of 450 to 650 of the donors. An earlier analysis of approximately 590 of the donors classified V segments as functional when productive rearrangements were above 56.7% and as segregating when the standard deviation between donors was above 5%. A statistical classification framework was built to diagnose cytomegalovirus status from the catalog of TCR beta chain sequences. In a later analysis, TCR nucleotide sequences were compared against IMGT/GENE-DB human TR gene sequences so that V and J genes could be assigned. Using the TCRdist pipeline, a later analysis assigned CDR3 sequences along with most-parsimonious VDJ recombination scenarios. In a later analysis, each TCR beta chain was defined by its CDR3 amino acid sequence together with its V-gene family, and reads without a unique V-gene family were excluded. A later analysis removed nearly 600 highly shared, low-generation-probability nucleotide sequences to deal with suspected cross-contamination and a sequencing artifact. For each public chain, a later analysis derived a clonal expansion index from normalized ranks of inferred template counts within each repertoire. Generation probabilities in a later analysis came from a VDJ recombination model fitted to out-of-frame rearrangements, and those results were checked against IGoR. In a later analysis, hypergeometric tests were used to score TCR-TCR, TCR-HLA and TCR-CMV co-occurrence, with a repertoire-size bias correction applied to TCR pairs. A later analysis estimated false discovery rates by permuting HLA or CMV assignments 20 times. In a later analysis, co-occurring TCRs were grouped using DBSCAN, and TCRdist sequence similarity was added for clustering within HLA-allele-positive subsets. Co-occurrence clustering excluded repertoires with fewer than 30,000 or more than 120,000 public chains, plus five with anomalous nucleotide sharing. TCRdb re-hosts the immuneACCESS table, in-frame sequences only. Its copies lack some clones; in the studies checked, an unresolved V gene accounts for under half of them, and the cause for the rest is not known. V, J and clone size reflect that table, while D and trimming were determined from the DNA. The sample yields some 220,000 clones; approximately 80% were counted once. The ten largest account for about 0.6% of the sample.

Including the terminal cysteine and phenylalanine, the CDR3 comprises 12 residues. Left in the record is the CDR3 DNA by itself, 36 bases read in frame from the first base. CDR1 SEHNR and CDR2 FQNEAQ were looked up in the germline V gene (reference sequence). V is pared back by 1 base and J by 4 bases, with 3 bases lying between the germline termini. Broader findings and caveats from the paper: Because HLA typing was unavailable for some donors at each locus, only the typed subset was used in association tests. A few of the identified cytomegalovirus-associated TCR beta chains were confirmed in vitro to be specific for cytomegalovirus antigens. In both the original and validation cohorts, the classifier was reported to diagnose cytomegalovirus status with high specificity and sensitivity. The authors suggested that the approach could potentially be generalized to other disease states and immunological phenotypes. CMV serostatus was the only immune exposure information available for the cohort. A later genetic analysis reported fewer N-insertions in productive TCRs among donors in an Asian-associated ancestry cluster than the roughly 620-donor mean. When HLA alleles, especially DR and DQ, strongly co-occurred, TCR associations were difficult to assign to individual alleles. Most TCR sequences were observed very rarely across donors, whereas some public TCRs were present in many individuals. Because the 87-base-pair reads could not distinguish some IMGT-functional V segments, including TRBV6-2 and TRBV6-3, those segments were excluded. A cluster of highly shared sequence variants was judged likely to be a technical artifact of the sequencing pipeline. A later analysis found that TCR association rates varied across HLA loci, with DRB1 alleles showing the most associated TCRs and HLA-C alleles the fewest. The study gave a list of 150 to 200 TCR beta chains associated with cytomegalovirus. An earlier analysis of 587 of the donors showed that most TCR beta V segments appeared in productive rearrangements either about 90% or about 30% of the time, which broadly matched IMGT annotations. Specific HLA alleles were associated with 16,951 TCR beta sequences at a false discovery rate of 0.05 in a later analysis. A later genetic analysis associated a missense DCLRE1C variant with V-gene and J-gene trimming of TCR beta chains, and an independent cohort replicated the association. A further reported finding was that TCR beta sequences accurately predicted the HLA-A and HLA-B alleles for most subjects in the first cohort. In a later analysis, several top co-occurrence clusters were reported to appear linked to parvovirus B19, influenza, CMV and Epstein-Barr virus. According to a later analysis, most CMV-associated TCR beta chains appeared to be HLA-restricted, and the HLA associations seemed to be driven largely by CMV exposure. This cohort had only TCR beta chains sequenced, and the lack of alpha or paired-chain data limited which features could be detected. Compared with equally common non-associated chains, HLA-associated TCR beta chains in a later analysis were more clonally expanded and had lower generation probabilities. Linkage disequilibrium might explain the correlated functional status among segregating V segments, but an unknown experimental factor could not be excluded. Roughly uniform sequencing depth across donors was assumed in presence/absence analyses, although this assumption may not hold. The earlier analysis of about 600 of the donors excluded some 15 rarely observed V segments, including chromosome 9 orphons, because counts were too low.

The cohort comprised around 700 healthy bone marrow donors. At the time of sampling, all cohort members were nominally healthy, though unrecorded immune exposures were likely present. The donor tested CMV seronegative, placing the donor among the roughly 400 seronegative members of the cohort. A peripheral blood sample was collected from each donor, and TCR beta sequencing was performed on peripheral blood mononuclear cells. The Qiagen DNeasy Blood Extraction Kit was used to extract genomic DNA from the blood cell samples. The clonotype was recovered from a woman in her 40s in good health and CMV-seronegative. This chain is built from TRBV7-9 and TRBJ2-3; the D gene remains uncertain. Sequenced material: PBMCs. The DNA is TGTGCCAGCAGCTTAGTCTCAGATACGCAGTATTTT. Translated, it gives CASSLVSDTQYF. With the portions outside the CDR3 filled from the reference TRBV7-9 and TRBJ2-3 genes, the complete variable region becomes DTGVSQNPRHKITKRGQNVTFRCDPISEHNRLYWYRQTLGQGPEFLTYFQNEAQLEKSRLLSDRFSAERPKGSFSTLEIQRTEQGDSAMYLCASSLVSDTQYFGPGTRLTVL.